This T cell receptor beta chain was sequenced for a study of blood T cell repertoires in COVID-19. Germline V gene data show CDR1 as SGHTS and CDR2 as YDEGEE. V lost 0 bases to trimming and J lost 5 bases, with 20 bases between them. The CDR3 runs to 17 residues. Clones were sequenced by immunoSEQ multiplex PCR, and TCRdb holds only the in-frame ones, with some missing. The sample holds some 340,000 clones, around nine tenths seen once. The sequenced sample was PBMCs or T cells enriched from blood (not recorded which). This clonotype was sampled from a woman in her 30s who had been exposed to COVID-19. This chain connects TRBV5-8 to TRBJ2-5, with D maybe TRBD2 (5 bases). CDR3 in DNA: TGTGCCAGCAGCTTGGCCCGAGCAGCCCTAACGGGGGAGACCCAGTACTTC. Its translation: CASSLARAALTGETQYF.